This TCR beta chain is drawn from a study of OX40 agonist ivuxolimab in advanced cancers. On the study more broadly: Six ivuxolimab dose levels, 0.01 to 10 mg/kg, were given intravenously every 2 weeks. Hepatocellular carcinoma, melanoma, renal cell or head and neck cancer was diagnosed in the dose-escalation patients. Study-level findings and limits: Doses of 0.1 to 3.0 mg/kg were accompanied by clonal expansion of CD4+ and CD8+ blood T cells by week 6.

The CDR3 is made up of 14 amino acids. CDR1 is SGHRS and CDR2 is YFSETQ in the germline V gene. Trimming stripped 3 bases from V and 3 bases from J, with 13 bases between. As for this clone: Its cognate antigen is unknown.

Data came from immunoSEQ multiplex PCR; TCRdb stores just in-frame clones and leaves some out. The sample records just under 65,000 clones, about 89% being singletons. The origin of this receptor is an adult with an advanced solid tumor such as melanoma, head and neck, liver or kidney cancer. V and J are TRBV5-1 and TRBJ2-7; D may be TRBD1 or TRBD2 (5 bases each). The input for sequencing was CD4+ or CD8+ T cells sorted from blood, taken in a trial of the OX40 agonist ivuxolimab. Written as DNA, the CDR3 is TGCGCCAGCAGCTCCGAGGGGCGAAGCTACGAGCAGTACTTC. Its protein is CASSSEGRSYEQYF.